This T cell receptor beta chain was documented in a study of preoperative IRX-2 immunotherapy in early breast cancer. This clone appeared a single time. The assay was immunoSEQ multiplex PCR, and TCRdb's table has in-frame clones only and misses some. The repertoire holds about 3,400 clones, with about four fifths as singletons. The CDR3 contains 16 residues. Treatment meaning: preoperative locoregional IRX-2 cytokine immunotherapy. Samples came from a phase Ib trial of preoperative locoregional IRX-2 cytokine immunotherapy. The sample was tumor tissue, taken after IRX-2 immunotherapy. The chain carries TRBV1 and TRBJ1-2. TRBV1 is described as a pseudogene. This TCR came from a human donor with breast cancer. The CDR3 sequence: CASSTTTYRKTYGYTF. The DNA for the CDR3 is TGCGCCAGCAGCACCACTACCTACCGAAAGACCTATGGCTACACCTTC.